One and the same sample provided the 22 T cell receptor beta chains below, sequenced in a study of blood T cell repertoires in COVID-19 (TCRdb year 2020). The library was obtained by the immunoSEQ multiplex PCR assay. Here the immuneACCESS table is served through TCRdb, limited to in-frame sequences with V and J called. Missing clones are a known gap in these copies; in checked studies unresolved V genes cover under half, and the rest lacks a known reason. The sample table lists about 330,000 clones, roughly nine tenths of them with a count of one. The top ten clones comprise approximately 17% of the sample. Specimen: PBMCs or T cells enriched from blood (not recorded which). These receptor sequences come from a woman aged 25 to 45 who had recovered from COVID-19.

This clone was observed once. V is TRBV7-8 and J is TRBJ1-2; a possible D gene is TRBD1 (5 bases). Germline V gene sequence: CDR1 SGHVS, CDR2 FQNEAQ. This CDR3 contains 15 residues. V was shortened by 5 bases and J by 8 bases, with 21 bases between the two germline ends. The CDR3 bases are TGTGCCAGCAGCCCTGGCGGGGGGTTAAATTGGGGCTACACCTTC. It codes for CASSPGGGLNWGYTF.

This clone was seen a handful of times. The chain couples TRBV11-2 to TRBJ2-3; tentatively, D is TRBD1 (6 bases). V was pared by 0 bases and J by 14 bases, with 15 bases between. Germline CDR1 reads SGHAT; CDR2 reads FQNNGV. The CDR3 extends over 13 amino acids. The CDR3 here is CASSLDSTGRRYF. CDR3 DNA sequence: TGTGCCAGCAGCTTAGATTCGACAGGACGGCGGTATTTT.

In this sample, this clone turned up a few times. The chain couples TRBV7-3 to TRBJ2-7; 7 positions match TRBD1. V was clipped by 1 base and J by 7 bases; unmatched bases: 7. The CDR3 is 14 residues long. CDR1 and CDR2 (germline): SGHTA, FQGTGA. The CDR3 DNA reads as TGTGCCAGCAGCTTAAACAGGGGTTCACCAGAGCAGTACTTC. Its protein is CASSLNRGSPEQYF.

The gene calls are TRBV19 and TRBJ2-5; 7 bases align to TRBD1. V gave up 5 bases and J gave up 2 bases; unmatched junction bases: 2. Germline V gives CDR1 LNHDA, CDR2 SQIVND (reference sequence). This CDR3 spans 13 amino acids. CDR3: CASSSTGQETQYF. The CDR3 region has the DNA TGTGCCAGTAGTTCGACAGGGCAAGAGACCCAGTACTTC.

The chain recombines TRBV5-4 with TRBJ2-5; a possible D gene is TRBD1 (7 bases). This CDR3 comprises 16 residues. V lost 6 bases, J lost 5 bases, and 23 bases lay in between. Germline V gene data show CDR1 as SGHNT and CDR2 as YYREEE (reference sequence). The CDR3, as DNA: TGTGCCAGCAACCGGCGGTTGGGGGGCAGGGGGGAGACCCAGTACTTC. As protein: CASNRRLGGRGETQYF.

This clone was seen just once. The rearrangement links TRBV18 to TRBJ1-1, with a possible D match to TRBD1 (5 bases). Trimming pared 3 bases from V and 5 bases from J, leaving 19 bases between. The CDR3 spans 16 residues. Per germline, CDR1 KGHSH and CDR2 LQKENI. CDR3 in DNA: TGTGCCAGCTCACCGTGGGCAGAAGGGGCGAGGACTGAAGCTTTCTTT. Translation: CASSPWAEGARTEAFF.

V usage is TRBV28 and J usage is TRBJ1-2; D is undetermined. The CDR3 extends over 15 amino acids. V lost 5 bases and J 4 bases, leaving 17 bases between the germline ends. The germline gives CDR1 MDHEN, CDR2 SYDVKM. In nucleotides, the CDR3 is TGTGCCAGCAGTGGCCGTTGGCAGGCGTCCTATGGCTACACCTTC. Amino acids: CASSGRWQASYGYTF.

With respect to this clone: This sample also contains other DNA sequences that code for the same CDR3. V gene TRBV18 combines with J gene TRBJ2-7; TRBD1 matches at 8 bases. The CDR3 has 12 residues. After removal of 3 bases from V and 5 bases from J, the junction contained 0 bases not matched to a gene. Germline V gene data show CDR1 as KGHSH and CDR2 as LQKENI. This CDR3 reads CASSPTGDEQYF. The CDR3 DNA is TGTGCCAGCTCACCGACAGGGGACGAGCAGTACTTC.

The rearrangement links TRBV11-3 to TRBJ2-5; 9 bases fit TRBD2. This CDR3 comprises 15 residues. Germline CDR1 reads SGHNT; CDR2 reads YENEEA. With 5 bases clipped from V and 4 bases from J, the junction kept 8 bases outside the gene matches. CDR3 sequence reads: CASSTRGGAGETQYF. The CDR3 coding sequence is TGTGCCAGCAGCACCCGCGGGGGGGCCGGAGAGACCCAGTACTTC.

The rearrangement uses TRBV10-2 and TRBJ2-7; possibly TRBD1 for D (5 bases). V was shortened by 5 bases and J by 3 bases, with 17 bases between the two germline ends. The CDR3 is 15 amino acids. Germline CDR1 and CDR2: WSHSY and SAAADI. In nucleotides, the CDR3 is TGCGCCAGCAGTAGTCTGACAGTTTCTAACTACGAGCAGTACTTC. Protein product: CASSSLTVSNYEQYF.

The J gene is TRBJ2-7, the V gene TRBV7-9; weak D call: TRBD2 (6 bases). This CDR3 is 12 amino acids long. V shed 5 bases and J shed 9 bases, with 14 bases lying between them. Germline assignment: CDR1 SEHNR and CDR2 FQNEAQ (reference sequence). CDR3 region: CASSPEAGSQYF. The DNA for the CDR3 is TGTGCCAGCAGCCCCGAGGCGGGATCGCAGTACTTC.

The chain couples TRBV7-6 to TRBJ2-7; 9 bases align to TRBD2. This CDR3 is 15 amino acids long. Germline values: CDR1 SGHVS, CDR2 FNYEAQ. Trimming at V came to 5 bases and at J to 3 bases, leaving 8 bases not matched to a gene. CDR3 protein: CASSAAGGPVYEQYF. CDR3 DNA: TGTGCCAGCAGCGCAGCGGGAGGCCCGGTCTACGAGCAGTACTTC.

This chain joins TRBV2 and TRBJ1-4, with TRBD1 as a possible D gene (5 bases). Between the trimmed V and J ends, which lost 6 bases and 0 bases, there was a span of 26 bases. Germline CDR1 and CDR2: SNHLY and FYNNEI. The CDR3 has 20 residues. CDR3 sequence: CASRAYPVGGGVATNEKLFF. In nucleotides, the CDR3 is TGTGCCAGCAGAGCCTACCCGGTGGGCGGAGGGGTAGCAACTAATGAAAAACTGTTTTTT.

This clone showed up just once. J is TRBJ1-5 and V is TRBV29-1; D is possibly TRBD1 (6 bases). V was pared by 5 bases and J by 3 bases, with 14 bases between. The germline V gene encodes CDR1 SQVTM and CDR2 ANQGSEA. The CDR3 is made up of 14 amino acids. CDR3 protein: CSVLIRDINQPQHF. The CDR3 nucleotides are TGCAGCGTTCTGATCCGGGACATCAATCAGCCCCAGCATTTT.

The genes are TRBV3-1 (or the pseudogene TRBV3-2) and TRBJ2-1, with a tentative D call TRBD1 (5 bases). Trimming cost V 4 bases and J 7 bases, with 8 bases left between them. The CDR3 runs to 12 residues. From germline, CDR1 is LGHDT and CDR2 YNNKEL (reference sequence). This CDR3 reads CASSPGPNEQFF. The CDR3 nucleotides read TGTGCCAGCAGCCCAGGGCCGAATGAGCAGTTCTTC.

The rearrangement links TRBV9 to TRBJ2-1; tentatively, D is TRBD1 (5 bases). CDR3 length: 11 amino acids. Trimming took off 4 bases at V and 9 bases at J, with 8 bases between the two ends. Germline V lookup: CDR1 SGDLS, CDR2 YYNGEE. DNA of the CDR3: TGTGCCAGCAGCTTTAGGGGTGAGCAGTTCTTC. Its translation is CASSFRGEQFF. Complete variable domain (other parts from reference TRBV9 and TRBJ2-1): DSGVTQTPKHLITATGQRVTLRCSPRSGDLSVYWYQQSLDQGLQFLIQYYNGEERAKGNILERFSAQQFPDLHSELNLSSLELGDSALYFCASSFRGEQFFGPGTRLTVL.

This clone has just one count. The gene calls are TRBV7-9 and TRBJ2-7, with D tentatively TRBD2 (7 bases). Germline CDR1 reads SEHNR; CDR2 reads FQNEAQ (reference sequence). Trimming shortened V by 7 bases and J by 4 bases, and 20 bases separated the two germline ends. The CDR3 runs 15 residues. The CDR3 loop reads CASTYGGPPYYEQYF. CDR3 nucleotides: TGTGCCAGCACCTACGGGGGGCCACCCTATTACGAGCAGTACTTC.

This rearrangement joins TRBV4-2 to TRBJ2-2, with 10 bases aligning to TRBD2. The CDR3 spans 18 residues. V lost 5 bases to trimming and J lost 4 bases; unmatched junction nucleotides: 13. Germline assignment: CDR1 LGHNA and CDR2 YNFKEQ. DNA of the CDR3: TGTGCCAGCAGCTCGCGGCTAGCGGGAGCGCCGGGCACCGGGGAGCTGTTTTTT. It yields the protein CASSSRLAGAPGTGELFF.

J is TRBJ2-2 and V is TRBV27; 12 bases agree with TRBD2. CDR1 and CDR2 (germline): MNHEY, SMNVEV (reference sequence). The CDR3 covers 16 residues. The J segment lost 7 bases and the V segment lost 6 bases, leaving 9 bases of the junction unmatched. The CDR3 spells CASRLAGGPFGGELFF. Here the CDR3 DNA reads TGTGCCAGCAGGCTAGCGGGGGGGCCTTTCGGCGGGGAGCTGTTTTTT.

As for this clone: The same CDR3 is also encoded by other DNA sequences in this sample. The chain couples TRBV18 to TRBJ1-1, with TRBD1 identical over 9 bases. The CDR3 has 14 amino acids. CDR1 and CDR2 (germline): KGHSH, LQKENI. The V gene end was trimmed by 3 bases and the J gene end by 4 bases; junction bases not matched to a gene: 3. CDR3 amino acids: CASSPGQGRTEAFF. CDR3 in DNA: TGTGCCAGCTCACCGGGACAGGGTCGCACTGAAGCTTTCTTT.

The chain links TRBV4-3 to TRBJ2-1; TRBD2 is a possible D gene (6 bases). V shed 0 bases and J shed 3 bases, with 24 bases lying between them. The germline gives CDR1 LGHNA, CDR2 YSLEER. This CDR3 is 20 amino acids long. The CDR3 bases are TGCGCCAGCAGCCAAGAGTCGGCAGTCGTGGTTGCGGGAATCTACAATGAGCAGTTCTTC. Amino acid sequence: CASSQESAVVVAGIYNEQFF.

This clone was counted a single time. The V gene is TRBV5-4, the J gene TRBJ2-5, with TRBD2 as a possible D gene (5 bases). The CDR3 has 14 amino acids. Germline V gene lookup returns CDR1 SGHNT and CDR2 YYREEE (reference sequence). Deletions cut 3 bases from V and 3 bases from J, with 12 bases between. This CDR3 is CASSSPGEEETQYF. In DNA form, the CDR3 reads TGTGCCAGCAGCTCCCCCGGGGAAGAAGAGACCCAGTACTTC. Drawing the rest from reference TRBV5-4 and TRBJ2-5, the complete variable domain is ETGVTQSPTHLIKTRGQQVTLRCSSQSGHNTVSWYQQALGQGPQFIFQYYREEENGRGNFPPRFSGLQFPNYSSELNVNALELDDSALYLCASSSPGEEETQYFGPGTRLLVL.